These T cell receptor beta chains were read from a single sample in a study of post-analysis software for immune sequencing data. TCRdb re-analysed the PCR reads in MiXCR, keeping a single row per CDR3 protein. Among about 570,000 distinct CDR3 sequences listed, approximately 31% were seen once. Sequencing was carried out using blood. Source of these receptors: a girl aged 2-17 years with multiple sclerosis. The CDR3 runs from the conserved cysteine through the conserved F or W. D genes are given only for firm matches. Size is stated for part of the rows, as once, few or many counts, or as a class when the clone is expanded.

J: TRBJ1-6
size: -
D: -
length: 16
V: TRBV5-1
CDR3: CASSFSGGDYNSPLHF
DNA: TGCGCCAGCAGCTTCTCGGGCGGAGATTATAATTCACCCCTCCACTTT

J: TRBJ2-3
size: -
D: TRBD2
length: 17
V: TRBV7-9
CDR3: CASSLYQAGGIVDTQYF
DNA: TGTGCCAGCAGCTTATATCAGGCGGGGGGTATAGTAGATACGCAGTATTTT

J: TRBJ2-1
size: -
D: TRBD2
length: 15
V: TRBV20-1
CDR3: CSAPETSGGHNEQFF
DNA: TGCAGTGCTCCCGAGACTAGCGGGGGACACAATGAGCAGTTCTTC

J: TRBJ1-4
size: -
D: TRBD1
length: 13
V: TRBV29-1
CDR3: CSVGQGNNEKLFF
DNA: TGCAGCGTCGGACAGGGTAATAATGAAAAACTGTTTTTT

J: TRBJ2-3
size: -
D: -
length: 16
V: TRBV9
CDR3: CASSARPVGSTDTQYF
DNA: TGTGCCAGCAGCGCGAGGCCAGTGGGGAGCACAGATACGCAGTATTTT

J: TRBJ2-1
size: many
D: TRBD2
length: 16
V: TRBV4-1
CDR3: CASSQSGGLSYNEQFF
DNA: TGCGCCAGCAGCCAAAGCGGGGGCCTCTCCTACAATGAGCAGTTCTTC

J: TRBJ1-1
size: many
D: -
length: 13
V: TRBV29-1
CDR3: CSAGGGLGTEAFF
DNA: TGCAGCGCGGGGGGGGGGCTGGGCACTGAAGCTTTCTTT

J: TRBJ2-3
size: -
D: TRBD1
length: 16
V: TRBV5-6
CDR3: CASSLSQTGVEDTQYF
DNA: TGTGCCAGCAGCTTGTCGCAAACAGGGGTTGAAGATACGCAGTATTTT

J: TRBJ2-7
size: -
D: -
length: 13
V: TRBV12-3/TRBV12-4
CDR3: CASSYWGAGEQYF
DNA: TGTGCCAGCAGTTATTGGGGCGCGGGGGAGCAGTACTTC

J: TRBJ2-7
size: few
D: TRBD1
length: 15
V: TRBV6-5
CDR3: CASSPPDRESHEQYF
DNA: TGTGCCAGCAGTCCCCCGGACAGGGAGTCCCACGAGCAGTACTTC

J: TRBJ1-2
size: -
D: -
length: 14
V: TRBV4-1
CDR3: CASSQPTGAYGYTF
DNA: TGCGCCAGCAGCCAACCAACCGGGGCCTATGGCTACACCTTC

J: TRBJ2-4
size: -
D: TRBD1
length: 16
V: TRBV2
CDR3: CASRYMSAGQGNIQYF
DNA: TGTGCCAGCAGGTACATGAGTGCGGGACAGGGGAACATTCAGTACTTC

J: TRBJ2-7
size: few
D: TRBD1
length: 14
V: TRBV29-1
CDR3: CSVSSTGVSYEQYF
DNA: TGCAGCGTCTCCTCGACAGGGGTATCCTACGAGCAGTACTTC

J: TRBJ2-7
size: -
D: TRBD2
length: 15
V: TRBV5-1
CDR3: CASSLGGTSPYEQYF
DNA: TGCGCCAGCAGCTTGGGAGGGACTAGCCCTTACGAGCAGTACTTC

J: TRBJ2-1
size: -
D: -
length: 15
V: TRBV5-1
CDR3: CASSLMQGTYNEQFF
DNA: TGCGCCAGCAGCCTAATGCAGGGGACCTACAATGAGCAGTTCTTC

J: TRBJ2-3
size: -
D: -
length: 14
V: TRBV5-1
CDR3: CASAPGGGPDTQYF
DNA: TGCGCCAGCGCCCCCGGGGGAGGCCCAGATACGCAGTATTTT

J: TRBJ2-1
size: -
D: -
length: 12
V: TRBV20-1
CDR3: CGAVPSYNEQFF
DNA: TGCGGTGCTGTCCCCAGCTACAATGAGCAGTTCTTC

J: TRBJ2-1
size: few
D: -
length: 13
V: TRBV27
CDR3: CASRGYSGSEEFF
DNA: TGTGCCAGCAGAGGCTATAGCGGTTCAGAGGAGTTCTTC

J: TRBJ2-7
size: -
D: TRBD2
length: 16
V: TRBV6-2/TRBV6-3
CDR3: CASSYSAGGFTYEQYF
DNA: TGTGCCAGCAGTTACTCGGCGGGGGGGTTTACGTACGAGCAGTACTTC

J: TRBJ2-1
size: -
D: -
length: 15
V: TRBV7-9
CDR3: CASSGLEPPPLEQFF
DNA: TGTGCCAGCAGCGGGCTCGAACCCCCACCGCTTGAGCAGTTCTTC

J: TRBJ1-2
size: few
D: TRBD1
length: 14
V: TRBV5-1
CDR3: CASSEGTAEGGYTF
DNA: TGCGCCAGCAGCGAGGGGACAGCTGAGGGTGGCTACACCTTC

J: TRBJ2-1
size: -
D: TRBD2
length: 17
V: TRBV4-2
CDR3: CASSQDPGGTFYNEQFF
DNA: TGTGCCAGCAGCCAAGATCCGGGGGGGACCTTTTACAATGAGCAGTTCTTC

J: TRBJ2-1
size: -
D: -
length: 14
V: TRBV29-1
CDR3: CSGGGDRGYNEQFF
DNA: TGCAGCGGGGGGGGAGACAGGGGCTACAATGAGCAGTTCTTC

J: TRBJ2-3
size: few
D: TRBD2
length: 15
V: TRBV7-3
CDR3: CASSPAGTSPLAQYF
DNA: TGTGCCAGCAGCCCCGCCGGGACTAGCCCGTTGGCGCAGTATTTT

J: TRBJ1-1
size: -
D: -
length: 15
V: TRBV5-1
CDR3: CASSRGTGMNTEAFF
DNA: TGCGCCAGCAGCCGGGGAACAGGCATGAACACTGAAGCTTTCTTT

J: TRBJ1-2
size: -
D: -
length: 16
V: TRBV3-1
CDR3: CASSPMGRDRIRGYTF
DNA: TGTGCCAGCAGCCCAATGGGCCGAGACCGCATCCGGGGCTACACCTTC